This section outlines one T cell receptor (beta chain) sequence together with its context. As yet, its antigen is unknown. These data belong to a study of T cells after yellow fever vaccination. Study-level information: When fractions had low cell numbers, they were prepared with SMART-Seq v4 Ultra Low Input. Findings and caveats of the study: The booster response re-showed most primary clones: 96% CD4, around 85% CD8.

Template-switching 5'RACE yielded the TCR cDNA; a universal primer site and UMIs were added in the process. TCRdb passed the 5' RACE reads through MiXCR, listing each CDR3 protein once. The data contain under 200,000 distinct CDR3 sequences, approximately 6.8% of them singletons. The ends lost 1 base at V and 11 bases at J; junction bases unmatched: 8. The CDR3 consists of 14 residues. Germline CDR1 is DFQATT and CDR2 is SNEGSKA (reference sequence). The sequencing used CD4+ T cells sorted from PBMCs, collected less than 6 days after the first yellow fever vaccination. This sequence joins TRBV20-1 and TRBJ2-4; 10 bases are a match to TRBD1. The receptor comes from a man aged 18 to 29 who received the YFV17D yellow fever vaccine. CDR3 region: CSARGGQGGRLQYF. CDR3 in DNA: TGCAGTGCTAGAGGCGGACAGGGGGGACGGCTTCAGTACTTC.